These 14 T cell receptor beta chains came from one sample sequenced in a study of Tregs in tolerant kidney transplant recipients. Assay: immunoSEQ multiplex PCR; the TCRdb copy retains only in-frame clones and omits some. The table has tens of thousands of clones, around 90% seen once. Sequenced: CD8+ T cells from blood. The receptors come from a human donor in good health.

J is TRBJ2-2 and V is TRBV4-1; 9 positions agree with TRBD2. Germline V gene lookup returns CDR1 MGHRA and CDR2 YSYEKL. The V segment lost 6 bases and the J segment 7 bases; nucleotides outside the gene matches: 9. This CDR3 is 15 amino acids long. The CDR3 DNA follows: TGCGCCAGCAGGCTAGCGGGATACCCTAGCGGGGAGCTGTTTTTT. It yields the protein CASRLAGYPSGELFF.

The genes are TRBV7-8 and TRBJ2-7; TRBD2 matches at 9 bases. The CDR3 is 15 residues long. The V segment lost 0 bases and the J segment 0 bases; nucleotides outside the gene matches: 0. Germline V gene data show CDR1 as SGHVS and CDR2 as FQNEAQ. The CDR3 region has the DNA TGTGCCAGCAGCTTAGCTAGCGGGAGCTCCTACGAGCAGTACTTC. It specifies CASSLASGSSYEQYF.

The CDR3 DNA reads TGTGCCAGCAGTAAAATACTAGCGGGAGGGCCCGACAATGAGCAGTTCTTC. It encodes CASSKILAGGPDNEQFF. The chain uses TRBV27 and TRBJ2-1; 13 nucleotides match TRBD2. After removal of 5 bases from V and 5 bases from J, the junction contained 9 bases not matched to a gene. This CDR3 comprises 17 residues. The germline V gene has CDR1 MNHEY and CDR2 SMNVEV (reference sequence).

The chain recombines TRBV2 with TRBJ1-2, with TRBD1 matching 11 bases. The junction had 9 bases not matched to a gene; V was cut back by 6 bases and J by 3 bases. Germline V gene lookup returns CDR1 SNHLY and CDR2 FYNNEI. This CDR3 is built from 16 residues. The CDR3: CASRLPGQGGDYGYTF. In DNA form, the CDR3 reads TGTGCCAGCAGGCTACCGGGACAGGGGGGAGACTATGGCTACACCTTC.

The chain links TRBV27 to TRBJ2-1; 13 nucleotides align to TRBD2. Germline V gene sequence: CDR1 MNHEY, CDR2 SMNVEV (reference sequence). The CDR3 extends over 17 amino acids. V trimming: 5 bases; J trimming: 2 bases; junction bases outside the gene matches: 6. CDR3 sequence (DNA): TGTGCCAGCAGTCCTATCGGACTAGCGGGGGCCTACAATGAGCAGTTCTTC. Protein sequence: CASSPIGLAGAYNEQFF.

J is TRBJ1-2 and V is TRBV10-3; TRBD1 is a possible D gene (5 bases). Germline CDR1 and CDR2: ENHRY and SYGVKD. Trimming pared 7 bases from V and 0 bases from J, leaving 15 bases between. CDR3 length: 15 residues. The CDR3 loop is CAIMGTRETNYGYTF. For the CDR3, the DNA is TGTGCCATCATGGGGACGAGGGAAACTAACTATGGCTACACCTTC.

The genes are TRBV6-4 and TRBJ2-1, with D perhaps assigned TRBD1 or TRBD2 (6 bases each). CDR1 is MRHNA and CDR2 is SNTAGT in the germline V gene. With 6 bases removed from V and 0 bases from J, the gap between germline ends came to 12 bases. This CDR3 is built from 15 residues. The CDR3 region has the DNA TGTGCCAGCAGGTTCGGGGGCAGCTCCTACAATGAGCAGTTCTTC. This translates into CASRFGGSSYNEQFF.

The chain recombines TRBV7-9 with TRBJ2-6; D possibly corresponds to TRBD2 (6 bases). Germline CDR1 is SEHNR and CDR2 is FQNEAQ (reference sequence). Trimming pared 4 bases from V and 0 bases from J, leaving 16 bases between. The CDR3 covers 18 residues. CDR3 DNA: TGTGCCAGCAGCTCACCGGGACTTTCCTACTCTGGGGCCAACGTCCTGACTTTC. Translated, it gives CASSSPGLSYSGANVLTF. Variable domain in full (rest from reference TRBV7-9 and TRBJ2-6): DTGVSQNPRHKITKRGQNVTFRCDPISEHNRLYWYRQTLGQGPEFLTYFQNEAQLEKSRLLSDRFSAERPKGSFSTLEIQRTEQGDSAMYLCASSSPGLSYSGANVLTFGAGSRLTVL.

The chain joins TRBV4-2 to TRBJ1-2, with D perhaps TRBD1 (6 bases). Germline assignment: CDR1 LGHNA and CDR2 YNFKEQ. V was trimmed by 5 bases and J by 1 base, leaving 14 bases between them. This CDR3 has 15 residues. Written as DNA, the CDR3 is TGTGCCAGCAGCTTGTCAGGGGTAGTTAACTATGGCTACACCTTC. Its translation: CASSLSGVVNYGYTF.

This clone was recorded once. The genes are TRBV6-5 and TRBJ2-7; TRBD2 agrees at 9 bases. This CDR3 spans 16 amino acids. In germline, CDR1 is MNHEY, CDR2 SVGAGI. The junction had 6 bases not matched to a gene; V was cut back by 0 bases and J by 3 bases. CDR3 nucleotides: TGTGCCAGCAGTTACTCGGGGCGGGGGGGAGGCTACGAGCAGTACTTC. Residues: CASSYSGRGGGYEQYF.

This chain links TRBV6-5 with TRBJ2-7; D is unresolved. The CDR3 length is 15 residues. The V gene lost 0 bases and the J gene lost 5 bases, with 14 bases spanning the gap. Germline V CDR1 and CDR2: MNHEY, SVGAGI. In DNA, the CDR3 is TGTGCCAGCAGTTACTCAGTGGCCACCCCCCACGAGCAGTACTTC. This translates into CASSYSVATPHEQYF.

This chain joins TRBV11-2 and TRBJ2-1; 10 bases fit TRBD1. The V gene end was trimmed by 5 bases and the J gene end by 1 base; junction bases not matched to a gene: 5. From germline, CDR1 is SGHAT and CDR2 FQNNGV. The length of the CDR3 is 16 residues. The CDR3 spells CASSDPGQGSYNEQFF. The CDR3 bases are TGTGCCAGCAGCGATCCGGGACAGGGGTCCTACAATGAGCAGTTCTTC.

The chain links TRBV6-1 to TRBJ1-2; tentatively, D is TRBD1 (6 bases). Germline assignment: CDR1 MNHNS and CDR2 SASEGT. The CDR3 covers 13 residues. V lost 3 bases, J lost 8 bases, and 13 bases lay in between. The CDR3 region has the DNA TGTGCCAGCAGTGAGATGGGGGGCTGGGGCTACACCTTC. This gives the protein CASSEMGGWGYTF.

The CDR3 sequence: CASSVSGWGRETQYF. The CDR3 DNA reads as TGCGCCAGCAGTGTTAGCGGGTGGGGCCGCGAGACCCAGTACTTC. The chain joins TRBV10-2 to TRBJ2-5, with 7 bases matching TRBD2. The V and J ends lost 4 bases and 5 bases, in that order; junction bases with no gene match: 10. Germline CDR1 and CDR2: WSHSY and SAAADI. CDR3 size: 15 residues.